These 32 T cell receptor beta chains came from one sample sequenced in a study of CD8 T cells in Susac syndrome. A quantity of about 0.45 to 1 ug RNA underwent reverse transcription using random hexamers. TCRdb passed the immunoSEQ multiplex PCR reads through MiXCR, listing each CDR3 protein once. This table holds 150,000 or so distinct CDR3 sequences, 95% found once. Sequences were obtained from CD4+ T cells from PBMCs. The receptors come from a human donor with Susac syndrome.

The rearrangement joins TRBV4-2 to TRBJ2-1; 7 positions agree with TRBD2. V trimming: 1 base; J trimming: 4 bases; junction bases outside the gene matches: 4. Germline V gene lookup returns CDR1 LGHNA and CDR2 YNFKEQ. The CDR3 spans 15 residues. DNA of the CDR3: TGTGCCAGCAGCCAAGCGGGAGGCACGTACAATGAGCAGTTCTTC. It codes for CASSQAGGTYNEQFF.

This chain uses TRBV9 with TRBJ2-5; D possibly uses TRBD1 or TRBD2 (5 bases each). Germline CDR1 SGDLS, CDR2 YYNGEE. Trimming removed 2 bases from V and 5 bases from J, with 10 bases in between. This CDR3 spans 13 amino acids. CDR3 region: CASSVQGRETQYF. Here the CDR3 DNA reads TGTGCCAGCAGCGTTCAGGGACGGGAGACCCAGTACTTC. Together with reference TRBV9 and TRBJ2-5, the CDR3 gives the full variable domain: DSGVTQTPKHLITATGQRVTLRCSPRSGDLSVYWYQQSLDQGLQFLIQYYNGEERAKGNILERFSAQQFPDLHSELNLSSLELGDSALYFCASSVQGRETQYFGPGTRLLVL.

This chain uses TRBV9 with TRBJ2-3; 8 bases fit TRBD2. The junction had 15 bases not matched to a gene; V was cut back by 4 bases and J by 2 bases. This CDR3 has 18 amino acids. The germline V gene encodes CDR1 SGDLS and CDR2 YYNGEE. CDR3 in amino acids: CASSIAASGSRLTDTQYF. The CDR3 coding sequence is TGTGCCAGCAGCATTGCGGCTAGCGGGTCTAGACTCACAGATACGCAGTATTTT.

The V gene is TRBV28, the J gene TRBJ2-2; 7 nucleotides align to TRBD1. Trimming cost V 7 bases and J 0 bases; bases outside gene matches: 8. This CDR3 region has 16 residues. Germline assignment: CDR1 MDHEN and CDR2 SYDVKM. The CDR3 bases are TGTGCCAGCACCTCCTCGGGGACAGCGAACACCGGGGAGCTGTTTTTT. As protein: CASTSSGTANTGELFF. The full variable domain, its missing parts supplied by reference TRBV28 and TRBJ2-2, is DVKVTQSSRYLVKRTGEKVFLECVQDMDHENMFWYRQDPGLGLRLIYFSYDVKMKEKGDIPEGYSVSREKKERFSLILESASTNQTSMYLCASTSSGTANTGELFFGEGSRLTVL.

The chain is built from TRBV3-1 and TRBJ1-5, with unresolved D. This CDR3 contains 13 residues. The V end lost 1 base, the J end lost 6 bases, and 7 bases lay between the germline ends. CDR1 is LGHDT, CDR2 YNNKEL, per germline (reference sequence). CDR3 residues: CASSQVPRQPQHF. CDR3 coding DNA: TGTGCCAGCAGCCAAGTGCCCCGTCAGCCCCAGCATTTT.

V usage is TRBV28 and J usage is TRBJ2-5; the D is unclear. The length of the CDR3 is 12 residues. Germline V gives CDR1 MDHEN, CDR2 SYDVKM. Deletions cut 5 bases from V and 3 bases from J, with 7 bases between. CDR3 DNA: TGTGCCAGCAGTCCCCAAGAAGAGACCCAGTACTTC. Its protein is CASSPQEETQYF.

This clonotype was detected only once. The chain joins TRBV4-1 to TRBJ1-1, with D tentatively TRBD1 (5 bases). Deletions cut 9 bases from V and 3 bases from J, with 20 bases between. This CDR3 has 15 residues. The germline V gene has CDR1 MGHRA and CDR2 YSYEKL. Written as DNA, the CDR3 is TGCGCCAGTAAGAGGGGTTGGCAGGGACACACTGAAGCTTTCTTT. This gives the protein CASKRGWQGHTEAFF.

The V and J genes are TRBV27 and TRBJ1-2, with D possibly being TRBD1 (5 bases). Germline CDR1 reads MNHEY; CDR2 reads SMNVEV (reference sequence). The CDR3 is 13 residues long. Trimming stripped 5 bases from V and 4 bases from J, with 11 bases between. CDR3 region: CASSRDSFYGYTF. CDR3 nucleotides: TGTGCCAGCAGTCGGGACTCGTTCTATGGCTACACCTTC.

The V call is TRBV3-1, the J call TRBJ2-3; D remains unclear. Trimming took 3 bases from V and 2 from J, leaving 9 bases between them. Germline lookup yields CDR1 LGHDT and CDR2 YNNKEL (reference sequence). This CDR3 comprises 14 residues. The CDR3 is CASSHGLPTDTQYF. In DNA form, the CDR3 reads TGTGCCAGCAGCCACGGTCTCCCCACAGATACGCAGTATTTT.

This CDR3 reads CAWRGQTNTGELFF. CDR3 bases: TGTGCCTGGAGGGGACAGACCAACACCGGGGAGCTGTTTTTT. The V and J genes are TRBV30 and TRBJ2-2, with 7 bases that match TRBD1. CDR3 size: 14 residues. Germline lookup yields CDR1 GTSNPN and CDR2 SVGIG (reference sequence). V was pared by 3 bases and J by 2 bases, with 3 bases of the junction left unmatched. Together with reference TRBV30 and TRBJ2-2, the CDR3 gives the full variable domain: SQTIHQWPATLVQPVGSPLSLECTVEGTSNPNLYWYRQAAGRGLQLLFYSVGIGQISSEVPQNLSASRPQDRQFILSSKKLLLSDSGFYLCAWRGQTNTGELFFGEGSRLTVL.

The chain has TRBV4-1 and TRBJ1-1; TRBD1 is a possible D gene (5 bases). Germline lookup yields CDR1 MGHRA and CDR2 YSYEKL. This CDR3 is built from 14 residues. V was clipped by 1 base and J by 6 bases, with 12 bases between them. CDR3 DNA: TGCGCCAGCAGCCAAGCCCGGGGGGACGCTGAAGCTTTCTTT. It is translated as CASSQARGDAEAFF.

The CDR3, as DNA: TGCAGCGTTGAACCCGGGGCAGGCTACGAGCAGTACTTC. Translating it yields CSVEPGAGYEQYF. This chain uses TRBV29-1 with TRBJ2-7, with D tentatively TRBD1 or TRBD2 (5 bases each). There are 13 residues in the CDR3. The V and J ends lost 2 bases and 3 bases respectively, with 11 bases between them. The germline V gene has CDR1 SQVTM and CDR2 ANQGSEA.

The V call is TRBV30, the J call TRBJ1-5; maybe TRBD1 (5 bases). V was cut by 3 bases and J by 0 bases, with 9 bases left in between. The CDR3 covers 14 residues. Germline CDR1 reads GTSNPN; CDR2 reads SVGIG (reference sequence). The DNA of the CDR3 is TGTGCCTGGAGCGAGACAGATAGCAATCAGCCCCAGCATTTT. This sequence encodes CAWSETDSNQPQHF.

The chain links TRBV10-3 to TRBJ2-5; 7 bases are shared with TRBD1. The ends lost 8 bases at V and 3 bases at J; junction bases unmatched: 0. CDR3 size: 11 residues. Germline loops: CDR1 ENHRY, CDR2 SYGVKD. CDR3: CAIGTEETQYF. The CDR3 DNA sequence: TGTGCCATCGGGACAGAAGAGACCCAGTACTTC.

The V and J genes are TRBV6-6 and TRBJ1-1; 10 bases are shared with TRBD1. V gave up 4 bases and J gave up 6 bases; unmatched junction bases: 5. This CDR3 is built from 14 residues. CDR1 and CDR2 from the germline V gene are MNHNY and SVGAGI (reference sequence). The CDR3 DNA reads TGTGCCAGCAGTTGGACAGGGGGTGACTCTGAAGCTTTCTTT. Protein product: CASSWTGGDSEAFF.

The genes are TRBV9 and TRBJ2-5, with TRBD2 identical over 7 bases. V shed 4 bases, J shed 4 bases, and the junction held 7 bases outside the gene matches. The CDR3 is 14 amino acids. Germline V gene lookup returns CDR1 SGDLS and CDR2 YYNGEE. The CDR3: CASSSSGMRETQYF. In nucleotides, the CDR3 is TGTGCCAGCAGCTCCAGCGGGATGAGAGAGACCCAGTACTTC.

The V call is TRBV9, the J call TRBJ2-5, with unresolved D. The germline V gene encodes CDR1 SGDLS and CDR2 YYNGEE. V was pared by 1 base and J by 1 base, with 8 bases between. This CDR3 has 14 amino acids. The CDR3 sequence: CASSVTDGQETQYF. DNA for the CDR3: TGTGCCAGCAGCGTAACAGATGGCCAAGAGACCCAGTACTTC.

The rearrangement links TRBV9 to TRBJ1-1, with D unclear. The V end lost 0 bases, the J end lost 4 bases, and 7 bases lay between the germline ends. Germline CDR1 is SGDLS and CDR2 is YYNGEE. The CDR3 runs to 13 residues. As DNA, the CDR3 is TGTGCCAGCAGCGTAGGCCAGAGCACTGAAGCTTTCTTT. Its translation: CASSVGQSTEAFF. The whole variable domain, filled in from reference TRBV9 and TRBJ1-1, reads DSGVTQTPKHLITATGQRVTLRCSPRSGDLSVYWYQQSLDQGLQFLIQYYNGEERAKGNILERFSAQQFPDLHSELNLSSLELGDSALYFCASSVGQSTEAFFGQGTRLTVV.

CDR3 sequence (DNA): TGTGCCAGCAGCTTAGACGCTAACACTGAAGCTTTCTTT. The encoded protein is CASSLDANTEAFF. This rearrangement joins TRBV7-9 to TRBJ1-1; D remains unclear. The ends were cut back, 1 base at V and 2 bases at J, with 5 bases in the middle. CDR1 is SEHNR and CDR2 is FQNEAQ in the germline V gene (reference sequence). This CDR3 contains 13 residues.

The chain has TRBV11-2 and TRBJ2-1, with D possibly matching TRBD1 (5 bases). The germline V gene encodes CDR1 SGHAT and CDR2 FQNNGV. The ends were cut back, 0 bases at V and 1 base at J, with 7 bases in the middle. This CDR3 region has 15 residues. This CDR3 reads CASSLDKGSYNEQFF. Here the CDR3 DNA reads TGTGCCAGCAGCTTAGATAAGGGGTCCTACAATGAGCAGTTCTTC. The full variable domain, with the rest looked up from reference TRBV11-2 and TRBJ2-1, is EAGVAQSPRYKIIEKRQSVAFWCNPISGHATLYWYQQILGQGPKLLIQFQNNGVVDDSQLPKDRFSAERLKGVDSTLKIQPAKLEDSAVYLCASSLDKGSYNEQFFGPGTRLTVL.

The V gene is TRBV19, the J gene TRBJ2-7; D not certain. The V gene's germline CDR1 is LNHDA and CDR2 SQIVND (reference sequence). V lost 6 bases and J 2 bases, leaving 14 bases between the germline ends. The CDR3 has 14 residues. The CDR3 DNA reads as TGTGCCAGTAGCTCTTCAGCTCCAACCTACGAGCAGTACTTC. It yields the protein CASSSSAPTYEQYF.

The J gene is TRBJ2-3, the V gene TRBV20-1; the D gene is possibly TRBD1 (5 bases). Between the trimmed V and J ends, which lost 3 bases and 2 bases, there was a span of 12 bases. This CDR3 has 14 amino acids. Germline loops: CDR1 DFQATT, CDR2 SNEGSKA (reference sequence). CDR3 nucleotide sequence: TGCAGTGCTAGCACAGGAGCGCTCACAGATACGCAGTATTTT. It translates to CSASTGALTDTQYF.

This CDR3 reads CSARGTGFEKLFF. The CDR3 DNA reads as TGCAGTGCTCGAGGGACAGGGTTTGAAAAACTGTTTTTT. This chain links TRBV20-1 with TRBJ1-4, with 9 bases lining up with TRBD1. Germline values: CDR1 DFQATT, CDR2 SNEGSKA (reference sequence). The CDR3 is 13 amino acids. V dropped 5 bases and J dropped 7; count of bases not matched to a gene: 5.

This chain links TRBV20-1 with TRBJ2-7, with 13 bases that match TRBD2. The germline V gene encodes CDR1 DFQATT and CDR2 SNEGSKA (reference sequence). Trimming cost V 5 bases and J 3 bases; bases outside gene matches: 10. The CDR3 is 16 residues long. The CDR3 DNA reads as TGCAGTGCTGCGAGGACTAGCGGGAGCCGACGCTACGAGCAGTACTTC. Protein: CSAARTSGSRRYEQYF.

The J gene is TRBJ2-5, the V gene TRBV4-1; a weak D match, TRBD1 (6 bases). V was clipped by 1 base and J by 3 bases, with 18 bases between them. CDR3 length: 17 residues. Germline values: CDR1 MGHRA, CDR2 YSYEKL. The CDR3 here is CASSQGFRDTRKETQYF. The CDR3 DNA is TGCGCCAGCAGCCAAGGATTCCGGGACACACGTAAAGAGACCCAGTACTTC.

The J gene is TRBJ1-2, the V gene TRBV30; D gene uncertain. The CDR3 spans 14 residues. V was trimmed by 0 bases and J by 3 bases, leaving 11 bases between them. CDR1 and CDR2 from the germline V gene are GTSNPN and SVGIG (reference sequence). The CDR3 sequence is CAWSVRTAYYGYTF. The DNA of the CDR3 is TGTGCCTGGAGTGTCCGGACGGCCTACTATGGCTACACCTTC.

The rearrangement links TRBV30 to TRBJ1-2, with 7 nucleotides matching TRBD1. This CDR3 has 13 residues. In germline, CDR1 is GTSNPN, CDR2 SVGIG (reference sequence). With V trimmed by 3 bases and J by 8 bases, 9 bases remained unmatched. Here the CDR3 DNA reads TGTGCCTGGAGGGGACAGCGTACGGGAGGCTACACCTTC. Translating gives CAWRGQRTGGYTF.

This clonotype occurred once. The J gene is TRBJ2-6, the V gene TRBV5-1, with no clear D. CDR3 size: 14 residues. Germline CDR1 SGHRS, CDR2 YFSETQ. The germline V and J ends were trimmed by 2 bases and 0 bases, with 3 bases remaining between them. CDR3 nucleotide sequence: TGCGCCAGCAGCTTACCCTCTGGGGCCAACGTCCTGACTTTC. Translation gives CASSLPSGANVLTF.

This sequence joins TRBV6-6 and TRBJ2-1, with D unclear. CDR3 size: 13 residues. The germline V gene encodes CDR1 MNHNY and CDR2 SVGAGI (reference sequence). V was trimmed by 2 bases and J by 8 bases, leaving 10 bases between them. CDR3 protein: CASSYGPWDEQFF. In nucleotides, the CDR3 is TGTGCCAGCAGTTACGGCCCTTGGGATGAGCAGTTCTTC.

This chain connects TRBV5-1 to TRBJ2-5; possible D gene TRBD1, 6 bases. Between the trimmed V and J ends, which lost 2 bases and 1 base, there was a span of 12 bases. Germline V lookup: CDR1 SGHRS, CDR2 YFSETQ. CDR3 length equals 15 residues. In nucleotides, the CDR3 is TGCGCCAGCAGCTTCCAGGGGTTCTCCCAAGAGACCCAGTACTTC. It yields the protein CASSFQGFSQETQYF.

J is TRBJ2-3 and V is TRBV7-9, with D tentatively TRBD2 (6 bases). Germline CDR1 SEHNR, CDR2 FQNEAQ (reference sequence). The CDR3 sequence is 17 residues long. V dropped 4 bases and J dropped 1 base, with 18 bases sitting between them. The CDR3 here is CASSSRGGIRGTDTQYF. CDR3 bases: TGTGCCAGCAGCTCCCGTGGCGGGATCCGAGGCACAGATACGCAGTATTTT.

The chain combines TRBV20-1 with TRBJ1-2; possible D gene TRBD1, 5 bases. Germline V lookup: CDR1 DFQATT, CDR2 SNEGSKA (reference sequence). V lost 7 bases and J 6 bases, leaving 15 bases between the germline ends. The CDR3 consists of 12 residues. This CDR3 reads CSGRWGEDGYTF. CDR3 nucleotide sequence: TGCAGTGGGAGATGGGGGGAGGATGGCTACACCTTC.